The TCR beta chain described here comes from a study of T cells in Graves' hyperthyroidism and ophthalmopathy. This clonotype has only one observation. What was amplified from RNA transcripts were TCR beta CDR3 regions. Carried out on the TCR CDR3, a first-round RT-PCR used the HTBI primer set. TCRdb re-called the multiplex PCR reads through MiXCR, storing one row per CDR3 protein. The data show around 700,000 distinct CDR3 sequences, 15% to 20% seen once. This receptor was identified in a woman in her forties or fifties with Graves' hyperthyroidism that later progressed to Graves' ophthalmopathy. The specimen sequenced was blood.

The CDR3 bases are TGTGCCAGCAGCCCGGAGAGCGGAGGGGTTAATGAAAAACTGTTTTTT. Translated: CASSPESGGVNEKLFF. The J gene is TRBJ1-4, the V gene TRBV5-5, with D tentatively TRBD1 (5 bases). The ends were cut back, 4 bases at V and 4 bases at J, with 17 bases in the middle. The CDR3 is 16 residues long. Germline-derived CDR1 and CDR2 are SGHKS and YYEKEE (reference sequence).